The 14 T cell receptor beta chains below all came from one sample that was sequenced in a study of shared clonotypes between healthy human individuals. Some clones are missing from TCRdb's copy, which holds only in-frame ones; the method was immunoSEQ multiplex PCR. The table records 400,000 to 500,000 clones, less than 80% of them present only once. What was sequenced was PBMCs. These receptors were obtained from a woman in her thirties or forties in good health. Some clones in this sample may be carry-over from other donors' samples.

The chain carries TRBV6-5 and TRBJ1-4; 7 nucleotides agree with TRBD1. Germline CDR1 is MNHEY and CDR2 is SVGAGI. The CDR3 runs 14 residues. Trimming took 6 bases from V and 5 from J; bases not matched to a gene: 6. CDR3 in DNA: TGTGCCAGCAGCTTCAGGGGGGACAATGAAAAACTGTTTTTT. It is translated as CASSFRGDNEKLFF.

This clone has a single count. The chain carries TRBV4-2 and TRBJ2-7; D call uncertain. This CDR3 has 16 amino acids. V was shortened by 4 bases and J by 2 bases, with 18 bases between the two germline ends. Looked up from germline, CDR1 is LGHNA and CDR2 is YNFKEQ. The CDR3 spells CASSPSEATGAYEQYF. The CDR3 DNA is TGTGCCAGCAGCCCAAGCGAGGCCACTGGAGCCTACGAGCAGTACTTC.

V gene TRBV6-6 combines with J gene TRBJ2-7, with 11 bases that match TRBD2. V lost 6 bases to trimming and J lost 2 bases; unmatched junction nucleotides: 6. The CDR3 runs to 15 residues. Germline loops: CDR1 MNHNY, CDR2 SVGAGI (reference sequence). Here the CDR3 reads CASRNPGLAAYEQYF. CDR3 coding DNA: TGTGCCAGCAGGAACCCGGGACTAGCGGCCTACGAGCAGTACTTC.

The CDR3 coding sequence is TGTGCCAGTAACGGACACCTGAGCTCTGGGGCCAACGTCCTGACTTTC. Translating gives CASNGHLSSGANVLTF. This chain connects TRBV19 to TRBJ2-6, with D possibly being TRBD1 (5 bases). The V and J ends lost 7 bases and 0 bases respectively, with 13 bases between them. Germline CDR1 and CDR2: LNHDA and SQIVND (reference sequence). The CDR3 contains 16 residues. The variable domain in full, with the rest retrieved from reference TRBV19 and TRBJ2-6, is DGGITQSPKYLFRKEGQNVTLSCEQNLNHDAMYWYRQDPGQGLRLIYYSQIVNDFQKGDIAEGYSVSREKKESFPLTVTSAQKNPTAFYLCASNGHLSSGANVLTFGAGSRLTVL.

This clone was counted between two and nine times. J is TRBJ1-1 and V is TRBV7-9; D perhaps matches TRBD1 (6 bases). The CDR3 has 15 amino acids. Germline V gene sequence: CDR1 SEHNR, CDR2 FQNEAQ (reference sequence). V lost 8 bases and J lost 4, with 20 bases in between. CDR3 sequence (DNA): TGTGCCAGCCTCGTGGGGGCAGAGGCCGTCACTGAAGCTTTCTTT. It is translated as CASLVGAEAVTEAFF.

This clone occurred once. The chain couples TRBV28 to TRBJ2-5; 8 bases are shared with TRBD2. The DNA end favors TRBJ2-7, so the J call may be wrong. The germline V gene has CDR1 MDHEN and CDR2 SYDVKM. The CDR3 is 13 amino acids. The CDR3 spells CASIRSGSYEQYF. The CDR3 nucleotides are TGTGCCAGCATCCGCAGCGGGAGCTACGAGCAGTACTTC.

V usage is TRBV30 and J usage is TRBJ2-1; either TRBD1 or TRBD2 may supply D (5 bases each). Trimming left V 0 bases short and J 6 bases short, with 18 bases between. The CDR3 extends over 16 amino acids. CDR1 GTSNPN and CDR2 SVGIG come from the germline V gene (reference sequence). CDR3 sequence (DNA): TGTGCCTGGAGTGTAACCGGTAGCATGGGACCCAATGAGCAGTTCTTC. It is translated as CAWSVTGSMGPNEQFF.

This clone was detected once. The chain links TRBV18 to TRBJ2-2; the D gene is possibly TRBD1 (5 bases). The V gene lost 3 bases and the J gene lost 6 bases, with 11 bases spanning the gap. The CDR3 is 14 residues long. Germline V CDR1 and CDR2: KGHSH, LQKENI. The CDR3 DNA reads TGTGCCAGCTCACCCAGAAGGGGTCCCGGGGAGCTGTTTTTT. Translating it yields CASSPRRGPGELFF.

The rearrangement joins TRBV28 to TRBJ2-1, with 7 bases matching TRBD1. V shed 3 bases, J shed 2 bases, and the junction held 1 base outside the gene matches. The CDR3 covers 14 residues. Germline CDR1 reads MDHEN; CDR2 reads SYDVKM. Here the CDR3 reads CASSLDRTYNEQFF. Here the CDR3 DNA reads TGTGCCAGCAGTTTGGACAGGACCTACAATGAGCAGTTCTTC.

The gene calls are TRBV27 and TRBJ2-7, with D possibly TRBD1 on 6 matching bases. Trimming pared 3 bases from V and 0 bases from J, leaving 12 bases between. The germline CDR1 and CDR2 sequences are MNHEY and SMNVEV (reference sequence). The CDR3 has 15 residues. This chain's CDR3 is CASSFTGTLSYEQYF. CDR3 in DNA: TGTGCCAGCAGTTTCACAGGGACCCTCTCCTACGAGCAGTACTTC.

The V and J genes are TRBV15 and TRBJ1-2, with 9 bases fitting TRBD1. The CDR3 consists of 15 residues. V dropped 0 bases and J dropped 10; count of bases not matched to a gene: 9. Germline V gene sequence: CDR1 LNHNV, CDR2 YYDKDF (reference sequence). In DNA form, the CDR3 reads TGTGCCACCAGCAGAGATCCGGGACAGGGCATGGACTACACCTTC. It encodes CATSRDPGQGMDYTF.

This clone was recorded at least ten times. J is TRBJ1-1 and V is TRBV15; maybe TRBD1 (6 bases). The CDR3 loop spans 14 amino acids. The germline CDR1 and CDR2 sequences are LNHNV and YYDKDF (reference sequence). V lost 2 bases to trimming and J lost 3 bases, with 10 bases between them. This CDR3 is CATSRSGGYTEAFF. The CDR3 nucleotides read TGTGCCACCAGCAGATCGGGGGGCTACACTGAAGCTTTCTTT.

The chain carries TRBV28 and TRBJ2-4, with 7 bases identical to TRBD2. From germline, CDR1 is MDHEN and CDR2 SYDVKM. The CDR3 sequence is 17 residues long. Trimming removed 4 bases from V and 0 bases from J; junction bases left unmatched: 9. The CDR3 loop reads CASSSLAGPLAKNIQYF. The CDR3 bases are TGTGCCAGCAGTTCGTTAGCGGGCCCGCTAGCCAAAAACATTCAGTACTTC.

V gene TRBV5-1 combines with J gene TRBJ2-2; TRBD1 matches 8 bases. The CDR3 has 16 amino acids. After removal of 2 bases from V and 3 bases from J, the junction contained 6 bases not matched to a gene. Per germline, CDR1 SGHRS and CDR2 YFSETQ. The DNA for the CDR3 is TGCGCCAGCAGCTTCTTCGGACAGGGCCACACCGGGGAGCTGTTTTTT. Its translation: CASSFFGQGHTGELFF.